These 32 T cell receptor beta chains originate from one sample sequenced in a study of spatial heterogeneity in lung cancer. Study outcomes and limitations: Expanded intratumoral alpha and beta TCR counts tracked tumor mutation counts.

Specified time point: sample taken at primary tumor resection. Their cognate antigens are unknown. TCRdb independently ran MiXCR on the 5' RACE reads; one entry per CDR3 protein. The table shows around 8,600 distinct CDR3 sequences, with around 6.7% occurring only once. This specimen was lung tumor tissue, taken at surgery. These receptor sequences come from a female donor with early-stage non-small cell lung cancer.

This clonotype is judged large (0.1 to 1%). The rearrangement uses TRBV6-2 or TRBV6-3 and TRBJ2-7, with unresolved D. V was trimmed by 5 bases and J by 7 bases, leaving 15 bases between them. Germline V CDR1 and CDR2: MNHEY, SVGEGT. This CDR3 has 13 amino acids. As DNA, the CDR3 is TGTGCCAGCAGTACCCCCGGAGCTAGGGAGCAGTACTTC. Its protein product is CASSTPGAREQYF.

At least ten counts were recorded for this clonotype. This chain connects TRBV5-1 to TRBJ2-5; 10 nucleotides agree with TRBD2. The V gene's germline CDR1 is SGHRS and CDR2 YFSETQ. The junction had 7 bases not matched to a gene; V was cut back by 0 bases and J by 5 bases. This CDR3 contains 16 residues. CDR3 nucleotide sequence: TGCGCCAGCAGCTTGGGTTCGAGCGGGAGGGATGAGACCCAGTACTTC. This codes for CASSLGSSGRDETQYF.

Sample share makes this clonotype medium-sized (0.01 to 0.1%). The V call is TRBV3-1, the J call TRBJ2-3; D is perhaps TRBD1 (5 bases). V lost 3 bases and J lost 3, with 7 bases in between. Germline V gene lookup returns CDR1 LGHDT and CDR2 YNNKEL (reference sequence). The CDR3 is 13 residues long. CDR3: CASSHQGTDTQYF. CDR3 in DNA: TGTGCCAGCAGCCACCAGGGAACAGATACGCAGTATTTT.

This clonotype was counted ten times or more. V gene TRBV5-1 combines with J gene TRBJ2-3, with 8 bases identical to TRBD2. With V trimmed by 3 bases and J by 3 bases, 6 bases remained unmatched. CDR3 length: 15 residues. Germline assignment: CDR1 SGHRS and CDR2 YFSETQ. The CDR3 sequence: CASSSRAGDTDTQYF. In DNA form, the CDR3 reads TGCGCCAGCAGCTCCCGAGCGGGAGATACAGATACGCAGTATTTT. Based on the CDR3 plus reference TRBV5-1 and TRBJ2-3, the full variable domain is KAGVTQTPRYLIKTRGQQVTLSCSPISGHRSVSWYQQTPGQGLQFLFEYFSETQRNKGNFPGRFSGRQFSNSRSEMNVSTLELGDSALYLCASSSRAGDTDTQYFGPGTRLTVL.

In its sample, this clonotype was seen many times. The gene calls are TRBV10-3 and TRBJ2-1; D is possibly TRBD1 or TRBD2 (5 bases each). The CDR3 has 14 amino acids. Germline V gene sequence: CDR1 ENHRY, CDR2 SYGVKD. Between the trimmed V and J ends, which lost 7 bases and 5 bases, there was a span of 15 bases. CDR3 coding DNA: TGTGCCATCAATGACTTGGGACCAAACAATGAGCAGTTCTTC. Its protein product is CAINDLGPNNEQFF.

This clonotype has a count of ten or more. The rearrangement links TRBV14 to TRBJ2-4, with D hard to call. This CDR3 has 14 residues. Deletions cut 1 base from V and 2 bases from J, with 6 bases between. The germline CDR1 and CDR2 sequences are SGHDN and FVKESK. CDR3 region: CASSQGTPKNIQYF. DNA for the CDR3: TGTGCCAGCAGCCAAGGGACGCCCAAAAACATTCAGTACTTC.

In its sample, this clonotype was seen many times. The CDR3 region is CASVLGTSRHNEQFF. The CDR3, as DNA: TGTGCCAGCGTCCTCGGCACTAGCCGCCACAATGAGCAGTTCTTC. V gene TRBV6-2 or TRBV6-3 combines with J gene TRBJ2-1; tentative D call: TRBD2 (6 bases). The V end was cut by 8 bases, the J end by 5 bases, with 19 bases between. The length of the CDR3 is 15 residues. CDR1 and CDR2 from the germline V gene are MNHEY and SVGEGT.

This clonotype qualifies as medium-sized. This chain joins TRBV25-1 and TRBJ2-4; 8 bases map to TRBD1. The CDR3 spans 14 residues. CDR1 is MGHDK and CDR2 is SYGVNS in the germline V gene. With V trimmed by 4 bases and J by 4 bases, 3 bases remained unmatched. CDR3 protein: CASSGRTGKNIQYF. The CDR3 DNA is TGTGCCAGCAGTGGTAGGACAGGGAAAAACATTCAGTACTTC.

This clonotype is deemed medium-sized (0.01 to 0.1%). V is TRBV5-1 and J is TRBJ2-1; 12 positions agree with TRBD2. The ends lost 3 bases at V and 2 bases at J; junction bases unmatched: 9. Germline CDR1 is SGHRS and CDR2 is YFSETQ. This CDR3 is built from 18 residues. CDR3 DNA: TGCGCCAGCAGCTACCCTAGCGGGAGGGCCACGACCTACAATGAGCAGTTCTTC. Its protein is CASSYPSGRATTYNEQFF.

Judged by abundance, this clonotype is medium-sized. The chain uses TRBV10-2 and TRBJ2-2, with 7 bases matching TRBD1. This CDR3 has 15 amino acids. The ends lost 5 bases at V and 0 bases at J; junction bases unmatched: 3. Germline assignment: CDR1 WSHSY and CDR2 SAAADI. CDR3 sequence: CASSIGQANTGELFF. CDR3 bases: TGCGCCAGCAGTATCGGACAGGCGAACACCGGGGAGCTGTTTTTT.

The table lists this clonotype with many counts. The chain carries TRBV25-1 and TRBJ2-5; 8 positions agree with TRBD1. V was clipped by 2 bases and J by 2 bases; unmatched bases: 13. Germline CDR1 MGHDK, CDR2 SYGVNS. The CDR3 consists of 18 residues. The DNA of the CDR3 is TGTGCCAGCAGTGAAATACCCGGGACAGGAGGGATGCAAGAGACCCAGTACTTC. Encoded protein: CASSEIPGTGGMQETQYF.

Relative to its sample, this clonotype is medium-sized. CDR3 amino acids: CASSGFQGPRDGYTF. DNA of the CDR3: TGTGCCAGCAGTGGGTTCCAGGGCCCTAGGGATGGCTACACCTTC. This chain uses TRBV2 with TRBJ1-2, with TRBD1 as a possible D gene (5 bases). This CDR3 is built from 15 residues. V lost 4 bases, J lost 6 bases, and 18 bases lay in between. Germline CDR1 and CDR2: SNHLY and FYNNEI.

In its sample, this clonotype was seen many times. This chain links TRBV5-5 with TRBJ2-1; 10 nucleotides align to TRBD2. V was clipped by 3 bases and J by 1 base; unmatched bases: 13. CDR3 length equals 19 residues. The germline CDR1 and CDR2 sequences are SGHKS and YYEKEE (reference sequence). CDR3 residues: CASSSQGLAVSGSYNEQFF. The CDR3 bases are TGTGCCAGCAGCTCCCAAGGACTAGCGGTTTCAGGGTCCTACAATGAGCAGTTCTTC.

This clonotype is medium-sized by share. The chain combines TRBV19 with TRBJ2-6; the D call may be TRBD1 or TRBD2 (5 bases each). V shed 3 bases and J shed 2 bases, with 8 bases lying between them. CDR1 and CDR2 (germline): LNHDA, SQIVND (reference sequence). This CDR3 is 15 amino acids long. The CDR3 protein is CASSIEGPGANVLTF. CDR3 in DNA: TGTGCCAGTAGTATCGAGGGACCTGGGGCCAACGTCCTGACTTTC.

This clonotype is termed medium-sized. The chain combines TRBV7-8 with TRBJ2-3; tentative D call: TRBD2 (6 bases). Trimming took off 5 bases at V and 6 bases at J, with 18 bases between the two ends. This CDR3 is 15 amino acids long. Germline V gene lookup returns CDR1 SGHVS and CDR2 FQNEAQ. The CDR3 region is CASSPGESLWDTQYF. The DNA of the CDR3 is TGTGCCAGCAGCCCGGGGGAGAGTTTGTGGGATACGCAGTATTTT.

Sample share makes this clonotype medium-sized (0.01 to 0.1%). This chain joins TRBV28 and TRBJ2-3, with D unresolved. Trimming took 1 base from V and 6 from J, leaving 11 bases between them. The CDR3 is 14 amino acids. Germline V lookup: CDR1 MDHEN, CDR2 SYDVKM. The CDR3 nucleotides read TGTGCCAGCAGTTTATCCCTCCGTGGGGATACGCAGTATTTT. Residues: CASSLSLRGDTQYF. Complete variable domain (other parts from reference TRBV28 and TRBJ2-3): DVKVTQSSRYLVKRTGEKVFLECVQDMDHENMFWYRQDPGLGLRLIYFSYDVKMKEKGDIPEGYSVSREKKERFSLILESASTNQTSMYLCASSLSLRGDTQYFGPGTRLTVL.

CDR3 amino acids: CASSLYLTGAALHF. The CDR3 DNA reads as TGTGCCAGCAGTTTATACCTGACAGGGGCGGCCCTCCACTTT. This chain uses TRBV28 with TRBJ1-6, with 8 bases that match TRBD1. Trimming removed 1 base from V and 14 bases from J; junction bases left unmatched: 7. Germline V gives CDR1 MDHEN, CDR2 SYDVKM. The CDR3 contains 14 residues.

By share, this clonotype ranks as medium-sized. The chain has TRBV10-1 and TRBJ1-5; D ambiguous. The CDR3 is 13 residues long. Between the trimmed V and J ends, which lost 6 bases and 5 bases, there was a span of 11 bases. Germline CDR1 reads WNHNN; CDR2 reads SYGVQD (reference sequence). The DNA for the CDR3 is TGCGCCAGCAGCCCGAATACGGATCAGCCCCAGCATTTT. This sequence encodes CASSPNTDQPQHF.

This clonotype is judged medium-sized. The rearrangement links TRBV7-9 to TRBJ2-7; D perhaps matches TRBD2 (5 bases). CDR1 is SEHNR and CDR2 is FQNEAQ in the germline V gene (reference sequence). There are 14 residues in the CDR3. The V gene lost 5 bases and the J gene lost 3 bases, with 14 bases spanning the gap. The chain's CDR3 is CASSPSGLHYEQYF. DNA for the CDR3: TGTGCCAGCAGCCCCTCCGGACTGCACTACGAGCAGTACTTC.

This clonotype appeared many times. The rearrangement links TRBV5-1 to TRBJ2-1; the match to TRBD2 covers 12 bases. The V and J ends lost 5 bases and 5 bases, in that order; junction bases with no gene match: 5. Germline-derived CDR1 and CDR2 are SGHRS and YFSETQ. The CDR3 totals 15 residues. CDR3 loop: CASSLRTSGDNEQFF. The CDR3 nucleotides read TGCGCCAGCAGTCTTAGGACTAGCGGGGACAATGAGCAGTTCTTC.

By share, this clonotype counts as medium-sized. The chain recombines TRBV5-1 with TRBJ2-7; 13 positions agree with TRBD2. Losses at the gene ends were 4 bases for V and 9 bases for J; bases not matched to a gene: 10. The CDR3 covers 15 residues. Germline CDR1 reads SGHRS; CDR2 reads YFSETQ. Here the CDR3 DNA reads TGCGCCAGCAGCCTCCGGACTAGCGGGAGTAGGGGGCAGTACTTC. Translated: CASSLRTSGSRGQYF. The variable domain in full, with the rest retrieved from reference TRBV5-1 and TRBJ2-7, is KAGVTQTPRYLIKTRGQQVTLSCSPISGHRSVSWYQQTPGQGLQFLFEYFSETQRNKGNFPGRFSGRQFSNSRSEMNVSTLELGDSALYLCASSLRTSGSRGQYFGPGTRLTVT.

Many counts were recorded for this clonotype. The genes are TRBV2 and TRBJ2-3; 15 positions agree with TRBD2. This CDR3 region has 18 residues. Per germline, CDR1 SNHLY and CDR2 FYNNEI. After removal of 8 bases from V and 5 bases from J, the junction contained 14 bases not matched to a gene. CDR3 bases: TGTGCCAGCCGCGGACTAGCGGGAGGGACAACGGTAAAAGATACGCAGTATTTT. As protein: CASRGLAGGTTVKDTQYF.

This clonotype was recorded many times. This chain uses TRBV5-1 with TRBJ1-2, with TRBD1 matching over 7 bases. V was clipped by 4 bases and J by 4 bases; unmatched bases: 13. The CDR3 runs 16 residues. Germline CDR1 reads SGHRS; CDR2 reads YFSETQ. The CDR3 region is CASSRSPSGQAYGYTF. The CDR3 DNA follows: TGCGCCAGCAGCAGATCGCCTTCCGGACAGGCCTATGGCTACACCTTC. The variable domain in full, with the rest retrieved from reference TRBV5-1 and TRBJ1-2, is KAGVTQTPRYLIKTRGQQVTLSCSPISGHRSVSWYQQTPGQGLQFLFEYFSETQRNKGNFPGRFSGRQFSNSRSEMNVSTLELGDSALYLCASSRSPSGQAYGYTFGSGTRLTVV.

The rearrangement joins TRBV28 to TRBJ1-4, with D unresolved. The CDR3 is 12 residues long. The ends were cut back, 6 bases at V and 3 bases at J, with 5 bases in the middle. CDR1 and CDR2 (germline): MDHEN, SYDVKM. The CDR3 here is CASRNANEKLFF. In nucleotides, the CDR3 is TGTGCCAGCAGGAATGCTAATGAAAAACTGTTTTTT.

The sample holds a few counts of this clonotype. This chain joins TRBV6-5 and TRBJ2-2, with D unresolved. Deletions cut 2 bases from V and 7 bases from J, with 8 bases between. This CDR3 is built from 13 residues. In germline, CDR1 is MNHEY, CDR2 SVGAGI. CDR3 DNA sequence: TGTGCCAGCAGTTACGAAGTAAACGGGGAGCTGTTTTTT. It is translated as CASSYEVNGELFF.

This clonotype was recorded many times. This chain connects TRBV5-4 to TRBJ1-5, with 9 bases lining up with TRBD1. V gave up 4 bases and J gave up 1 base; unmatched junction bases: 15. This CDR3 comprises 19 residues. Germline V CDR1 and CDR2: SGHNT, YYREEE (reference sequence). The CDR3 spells CASSQILRDRDKSNQPQHF. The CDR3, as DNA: TGTGCCAGCAGCCAAATTCTCCGGGACAGGGATAAAAGCAATCAGCCCCAGCATTTT.

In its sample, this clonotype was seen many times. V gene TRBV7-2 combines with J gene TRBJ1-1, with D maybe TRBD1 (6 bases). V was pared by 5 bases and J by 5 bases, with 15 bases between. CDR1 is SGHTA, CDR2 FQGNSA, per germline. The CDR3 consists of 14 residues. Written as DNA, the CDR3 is TGTGCCAGCAGCAGATTGGGCCAGGGGACTGAAGCTTTCTTT. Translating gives CASSRLGQGTEAFF.

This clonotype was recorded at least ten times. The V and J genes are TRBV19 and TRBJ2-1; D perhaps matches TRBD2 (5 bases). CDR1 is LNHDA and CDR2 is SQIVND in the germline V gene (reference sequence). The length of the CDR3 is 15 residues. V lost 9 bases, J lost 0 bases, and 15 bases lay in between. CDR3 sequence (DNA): TGTGCCAGCCTCGACACTAGGTCCTCCTACAATGAGCAGTTCTTC. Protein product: CASLDTRSSYNEQFF.

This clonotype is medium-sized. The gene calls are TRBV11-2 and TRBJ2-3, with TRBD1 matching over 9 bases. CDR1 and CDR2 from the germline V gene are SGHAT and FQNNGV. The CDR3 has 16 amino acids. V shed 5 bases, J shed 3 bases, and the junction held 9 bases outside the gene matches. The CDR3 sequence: CASSAIQGARTDTQYF. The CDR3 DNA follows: TGTGCCAGCAGCGCGATACAGGGGGCGAGGACAGATACGCAGTATTTT.

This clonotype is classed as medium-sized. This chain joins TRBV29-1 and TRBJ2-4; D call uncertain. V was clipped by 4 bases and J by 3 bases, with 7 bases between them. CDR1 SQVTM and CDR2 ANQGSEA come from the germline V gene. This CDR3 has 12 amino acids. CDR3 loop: CSVGENKNIQYF. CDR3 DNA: TGCAGCGTTGGCGAAAACAAAAACATTCAGTACTTC.

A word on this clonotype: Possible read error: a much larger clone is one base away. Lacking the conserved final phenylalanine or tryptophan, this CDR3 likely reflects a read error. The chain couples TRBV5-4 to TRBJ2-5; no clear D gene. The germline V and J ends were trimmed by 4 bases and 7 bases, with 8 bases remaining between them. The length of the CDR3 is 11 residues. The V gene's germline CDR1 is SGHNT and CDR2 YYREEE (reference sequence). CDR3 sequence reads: CASSLLGTQYS. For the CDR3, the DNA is TGTGCCAGCAGCCTATTGGGGACCCAGTACTCC.

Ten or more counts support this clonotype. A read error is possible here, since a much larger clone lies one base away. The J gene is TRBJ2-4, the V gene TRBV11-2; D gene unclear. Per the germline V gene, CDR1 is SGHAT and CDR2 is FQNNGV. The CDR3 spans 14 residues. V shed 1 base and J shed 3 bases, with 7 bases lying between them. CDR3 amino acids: CASSLALDKNIQYF. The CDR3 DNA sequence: TGTGCCAGCAGCTTAGCCCTAGACAAAAACATTCAGTACTTC.